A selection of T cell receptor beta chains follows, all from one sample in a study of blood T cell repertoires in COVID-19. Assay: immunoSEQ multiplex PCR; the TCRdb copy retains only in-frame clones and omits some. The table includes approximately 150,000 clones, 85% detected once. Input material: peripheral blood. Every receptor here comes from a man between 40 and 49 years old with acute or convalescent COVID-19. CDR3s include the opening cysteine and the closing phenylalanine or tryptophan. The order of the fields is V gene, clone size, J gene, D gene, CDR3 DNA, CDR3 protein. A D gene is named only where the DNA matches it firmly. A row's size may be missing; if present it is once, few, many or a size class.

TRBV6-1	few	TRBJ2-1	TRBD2	TGTGCCAGCAGTGAAGGACTAGCGGGGTACAATGAGCAGTTCTTC	CASSEGLAGYNEQFF
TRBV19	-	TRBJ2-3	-	TGTGCCAGTGGGGGCCCTTATACGCAGTATTTT	CASGGPYTQYF
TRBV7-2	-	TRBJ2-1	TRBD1	TGTGCCAGCAGCTTAGACAGGGGAGCCTACAATGAGCAGTTCTTC	CASSLDRGAYNEQFF
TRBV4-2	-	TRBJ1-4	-	TGTGCCAGCAGCTCCCGGGGTAGGGATGAAAAACTGTTTTTT	CASSSRGRDEKLFF
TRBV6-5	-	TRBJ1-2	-	TGTGCCAGCGCGGGGGAGGCGATCCAGCTCTATGGCTACACCTTC	CASAGEAIQLYGYTF
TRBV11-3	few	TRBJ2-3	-	TGTGCCAGCAGCGACTATGCTAGCACAGATACGCAGTATTTT	CASSDYASTDTQYF
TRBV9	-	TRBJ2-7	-	TGTGCCAGCAGCCCAGGACAGTCCTACGAGCAGTACTTC	CASSPGQSYEQYF
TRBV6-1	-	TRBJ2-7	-	TGTGCCAGCAGTGAACCCAGGGGTTTGGCCTACGAGCAGTACTTC	CASSEPRGLAYEQYF
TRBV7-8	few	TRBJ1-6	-	TGTGCCAGCAGCTTAGACAGCCTAAATTCACCCCTCCACTTT	CASSLDSLNSPLHF
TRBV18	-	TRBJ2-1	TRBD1	TGTGCCAGCTCACGGACAGGCAGCTCCTACAATGAGCAGTTCTTC	CASSRTGSSYNEQFF
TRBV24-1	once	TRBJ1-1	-	TGTGCCACCAGGGACAGCCTGAACACTGAAGCTTTCTTT	CATRDSLNTEAFF
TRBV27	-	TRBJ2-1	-	TGTGCCAGCAGAGTTACAGGGAATCCCGTCAATGAGCAGTTCTTC	CASRVTGNPVNEQFF
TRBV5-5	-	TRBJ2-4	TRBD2	TGTGCCAGCAGCTTGGCTCGCGGGGGGGCTTCGGCCAAAAACATTCAGTACTTC	CASSLARGGASAKNIQYF
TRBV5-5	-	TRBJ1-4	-	TGTGCCAGCGGATCAGGCGGGGGGAGTGAAAAACTGTTTTTT	CASGSGGGSEKLFF
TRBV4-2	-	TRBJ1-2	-	TGTGCCAGCAGCCAAGTCGGGTTGAACTATGGCTACACCTTC	CASSQVGLNYGYTF
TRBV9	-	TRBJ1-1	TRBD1	TGTGCCAGCAGCACCGGGACAGGGGACACTGAAGCTTTCTTT	CASSTGTGDTEAFF
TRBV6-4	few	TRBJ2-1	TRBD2	TGTGCCAGCAGCCCCTCGGCGGGGGAGATCAATGAGCAGTTCTTC	CASSPSAGEINEQFF
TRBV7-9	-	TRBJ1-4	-	TGTGCCAGCAGCTTGCGGGGGACTAATGAAAAACTGTTTTTT	CASSLRGTNEKLFF
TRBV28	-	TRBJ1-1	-	TGTGCCAGCAGTTTATACCAGGGAAGGGGAACGGACACTGAAGCTTTCTTT	CASSLYQGRGTDTEAFF
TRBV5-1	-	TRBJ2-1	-	TGCGCCAGCAGCTTGGGTCAGTACAATGAGCAGTTCTTC	CASSLGQYNEQFF
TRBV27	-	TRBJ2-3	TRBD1	TGTGCCAGCAGACCCGGGACAGGGAGTGATACGCAGTATTTT	CASRPGTGSDTQYF
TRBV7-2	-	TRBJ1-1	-	TGTGCCAGCAGTTCGAGTCTGCTGAACACTGAAGCTTTCTTT	CASSSSLLNTEAFF
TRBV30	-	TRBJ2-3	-	TGTGCCTGGGCTCGGGGGGCCACAGATACGCAGTATTTT	CAWARGATDTQYF
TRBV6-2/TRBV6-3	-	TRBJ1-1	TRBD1	TGTGCCAGCAGTTCACTCCCGGGACAGGGGTCCCGAGAGACTGAAGCTTTCTTT	CASSSLPGQGSRETEAFF
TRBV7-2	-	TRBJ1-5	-	TGTGCCAGCAGCTTCTCGTCCAGGCGGGATCAGCCCCAGCATTTT	CASSFSSRRDQPQHF
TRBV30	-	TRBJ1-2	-	TGTGCCTGGAGTGTCCGGACAGCCGCCTGGCGTGGCTACACCTTC	CAWSVRTAAWRGYTF
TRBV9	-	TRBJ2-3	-	TGTGCCAGCAGCCGCCGGTCCCAGGCAGATACGCAGTATTTT	CASSRRSQADTQYF
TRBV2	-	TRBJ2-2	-	TGTGCCAGCAGTGAACGGGACTTTTCTTCCGGGGAGCTGTTTTTT	CASSERDFSSGELFF
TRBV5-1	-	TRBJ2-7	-	TGCGCCAGCAGCTTGTCCTTATCCTACGAGCAGTACTTC	CASSLSLSYEQYF
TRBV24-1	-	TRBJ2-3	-	TGTGCCACCAGTGGCCCGACTCAAGATACGCAGTATTTT	CATSGPTQDTQYF
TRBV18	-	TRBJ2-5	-	TGTGCCAGCTCACCGTCCACTCAAGAGACCCAGTACTTC	CASSPSTQETQYF
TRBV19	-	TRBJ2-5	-	TGTGCCAGTAGTCCATGGGGTGCGGGGACCCAGTACTTC	CASSPWGAGTQYF
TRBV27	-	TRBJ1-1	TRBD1	TGTGCCAGCAGTTTTCGCGGGACAGTTGTGAACACTGAAGCTTTCTTT	CASSFRGTVVNTEAFF
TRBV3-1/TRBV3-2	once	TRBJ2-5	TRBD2	TGTGCCAGCAGCCAAGAGTCACTAGCGGAGGAGACCCAGTACTTC	CASSQESLAEETQYF
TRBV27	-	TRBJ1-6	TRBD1	TGTGCCAGCAGTTCAGGGGGGAATTCACCCCTCCACTTT	CASSSGGNSPLHF
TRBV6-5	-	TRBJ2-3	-	TGTGCCAGCAGTTACTCCCGGGGATTAAGCACAGATACGCAGTATTTT	CASSYSRGLSTDTQYF
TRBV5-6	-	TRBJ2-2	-	TGTGCCAGCAGCCCGAACCAAGGACAGTACACCGGGGAGCTGTTTTTT	CASSPNQGQYTGELFF
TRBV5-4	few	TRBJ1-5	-	TGTGCCAGCAGCCTCAACCCCCAGGGTTTAGGGGAGCCCCAGCATTTT	CASSLNPQGLGEPQHF
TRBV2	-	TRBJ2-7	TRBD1	TGTGCCAGCAGGGGTGGGACAGGGGCGCCCTACGAGCAGTACTTC	CASRGGTGAPYEQYF
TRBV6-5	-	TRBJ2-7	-	TGTGCCAGCAGTTACTCGACCAGGGGGGTCTCCTACGAGCAGTACTTC	CASSYSTRGVSYEQYF